This T cell receptor beta chain is drawn from a study of CD8 T cells in Susac syndrome. The CDR3 loop spans 14 amino acids. V lost 5 bases and J lost 12, with 20 bases in between. The V gene's germline CDR1 is SGHTA and CDR2 FQGNSA. CD8+ and CD4+ blood T cells underwent TCR beta sequencing. Negative isolation was used for CD8+ and CD4+ T cells and FACS enrichment for TEMRA cells. Random-hexamer reverse transcription was applied to roughly 0.5 to 1 ug RNA. A multiplex approach, immunoSEQ multiplex PCR, amplified TCR beta CDR3 across 54 Vbeta and 13 Jbeta. TCRdb processed the immunoSEQ multiplex PCR reads anew with MiXCR; each CDR3 protein has one entry. The repertoire includes some 120,000 distinct CDR3 sequences, around 93% of them detected once, and about 0.12% sits in the top ten.

Sequenced material: CD8+ T cells from PBMCs. The J gene is TRBJ2-4, the V gene TRBV7-2, with D perhaps matching TRBD1 or TRBD2 (5 bases each). The sequence came from a human donor in good health. CDR3 DNA: TGTGCCAGCAGCCCTGGGGCAGGCCCCACTAGTCAGTACTTC. Translated: CASSPGAGPTSQYF.